Listed below are T cell receptor beta chains from one sample, sequenced in a study of blood T cells in healthy people across ages. Via MiXCR, TCRdb re-called the 5' RACE reads, giving one row per CDR3 protein. Of about 1.5 million distinct CDR3 sequences in the sample, less than 45% were seen once. The sequenced sample was blood. The receptors shown here come from a woman aged 18 to 35 in good health. Both conserved end residues are part of each CDR3. Fields, in order: D gene, V gene, J gene, clone size, CDR3 protein, CDR3 DNA. D genes are given only for firm matches. Only part of the rows carry a size: once, few, many, or a class if the clone is expanded.

NA,TRBV7-8,TRBJ2-3,many,CASSRELADTQYF,TGTGCCAGCAGCAGAGAGTTGGCAGATACGCAGTATTTT
TRBD1,TRBV14,TRBJ1-6,NA,CASSSTGANNSPLHF,TGTGCCAGCAGTTCGACAGGGGCGAATAATTCACCCCTCCACTTT
NA,TRBV11-2,TRBJ1-5,NA,CASSGNLNQPQHF,TGTGCCAGCAGCGGGAACCTAAATCAGCCCCAGCATTTT
TRBD1,TRBV29-1,TRBJ1-1,NA,CSVAGGQSGFRNTEAFF,TGCAGCGTTGCCGGGGGACAGAGTGGATTTCGGAACACTGAAGCTTTCTTT
NA,TRBV20-1,TRBJ1-3,NA,CSARGPRVSGNTIYF,TGCAGTGCTAGGGGACCCAGGGTCTCTGGAAACACCATATATTTT
NA,TRBV5-1,TRBJ2-7,NA,CASSLPPGDEQYF,TGCGCCAGCAGCTTGCCTCCTGGGGATGAGCAGTACTTC
NA,TRBV7-2,TRBJ2-7,NA,CASNLHQLSSYEQYF,TGTGCCAGCAACCTTCACCAATTAAGCTCCTACGAGCAGTACTTC
NA,TRBV20-1,TRBJ2-7,few,CSAREGLTYEQYF,TGCAGTGCTAGAGAGGGACTGACCTACGAGCAGTACTTC
NA,TRBV24-1,TRBJ2-5,NA,CATKDTQETRYF,TGTGCCACCAAGGACACCCAAGAGACCCGGTACTTC
NA,TRBV6-1,TRBJ2-1,few,CASSEEGQSVLNEQFF,TGTGCCAGCAGTGAGGAGGGACAATCGGTCCTAAATGAGCAGTTCTTC
NA,TRBV7-9,TRBJ1-1,few,CASSTPGTEAFF,TGTGCCAGCAGCACCCCCGGGACTGAAGCTTTCTTT
NA,TRBV12-3/TRBV12-4,TRBJ2-1,NA,CASRPPADEQFF,TGTGCCAGCAGACCCCCGGCAGATGAGCAGTTCTTC
NA,TRBV20-1,TRBJ1-6,NA,CSALRAMGLGNSPLHF,TGCAGTGCTCTCCGGGCGATGGGCTTGGGGAATTCACCCCTCCACTTT
NA,TRBV6-2/TRBV6-3,TRBJ1-1,once,CASLPIGRNTEAFF,TGTGCCAGCCTCCCCATCGGGCGCAACACTGAAGCTTTCTTT
NA,TRBV27,TRBJ1-1,NA,CASSLFRTVNTEAFF,TGTGCCAGCAGTTTGTTTAGGACAGTGAACACTGAAGCTTTCTTT
TRBD2,TRBV11-2,TRBJ2-1,few,CASSLFSSGYNEQFF,TGTGCCAGCAGCTTATTCTCTAGCGGATACAATGAGCAGTTCTTC
NA,TRBV7-2,TRBJ2-7,few,CASSVVLQGEQYF,TGTGCCAGCAGCGTAGTCCTTCAGGGCGAGCAGTACTTC
TRBD2,TRBV29-1,TRBJ2-7,few,CSAGTSGSRFRSYEQYF,TGCAGCGCCGGGACTAGCGGGAGTCGATTTCGCTCCTACGAGCAGTACTTC
TRBD2,TRBV4-2,TRBJ2-1,NA,CASGQVGTSGSSYEQFF,TGTGCCAGCGGCCAAGTAGGGACTAGCGGGAGTAGCTATGAGCAGTTCTTC
NA,TRBV4-3,TRBJ2-1,NA,CASSQDRILDNEQFF,TGCGCCAGCAGCCAAGATCGGATTCTAGACAATGAGCAGTTCTTC
NA,TRBV2,TRBJ2-7,few,CASSAKYEQYF,TGTGCCAGCAGCGCCAAGTACGAGCAGTACTTC
NA,TRBV9,TRBJ2-1,NA,CASSAAGEGLETQFF,TGTGCCAGCAGCGCCGCAGGGGAGGGGTTAGAGACCCAGTTCTTC
NA,TRBV20-1,TRBJ1-5,few,CSARPGSGRSNQPQHF,TGCAGTGCTAGACCGGGCTCCGGGAGGAGCAATCAGCCCCAGCATTTT
NA,TRBV28,TRBJ1-4,NA,CASSFTGWKLFF,TGTGCCAGCAGTTTTACAGGGTGGAAACTGTTTTTT
NA,TRBV20-1,TRBJ2-1,few,CSARWEANNEQFF,TGCAGTGCTAGGTGGGAGGCAAACAATGAGCAGTTCTTC
NA,TRBV5-1,TRBJ1-1,NA,CASKEGDYTEAFF,TGCGCCAGCAAGGAGGGGGATTACACTGAAGCTTTCTTT
NA,TRBV7-2,TRBJ2-2,NA,CASSLSSTTGELFF,TGTGCCAGCAGCTTAAGTTCAACCACCGGGGAGCTGTTTTTT
NA,TRBV4-1,TRBJ1-2,NA,CASSHTTNYGYTF,TGCGCCAGCAGCCATACGACGAACTATGGCTACACCTTC
TRBD2,TRBV4-1,TRBJ2-1,NA,CASSQKLAGVGNEQFF,TGCGCCAGCAGCCAAAAACTAGCGGGAGTCGGCAATGAGCAGTTCTTC
TRBD1,TRBV6-5,TRBJ1-1,once,CASKGAGIEMTTEAFF,TGTGCCAGCAAGGGGGCAGGGATCGAGATGACGACTGAAGCTTTCTTT
TRBD2,TRBV14,TRBJ2-5,NA,CASSQDTGGGETQYF,TGTGCCAGCAGCCAAGATACGGGAGGAGGTGAGACCCAGTACTTC
NA,TRBV5-5,TRBJ2-5,NA,CASSRTGRKQYF,TGTGCCAGCAGCAGAACAGGGCGTAAGCAGTACTTC
TRBD2,TRBV18,TRBJ2-7,NA,CASSLPSGSHYNEQYF,TGTGCCAGCTCACTACCTAGCGGGAGTCACTACAATGAGCAGTACTTC
NA,TRBV7-2,TRBJ2-3,many,CASSLYSLRTDTQYF,TGTGCCAGCAGCTTATATAGCTTGCGCACAGATACGCAGTATTTT
NA,TRBV20-1,TRBJ2-1,few,CSARLSDGEQFF,TGCAGTGCTAGATTGAGCGACGGTGAGCAGTTCTTC
TRBD2,TRBV20-1,TRBJ2-3,NA,CSAPRGASGSTDTQYF,TGCAGTGCCCCGAGAGGGGCTAGCGGGAGCACAGATACGCAGTATTTT
NA,TRBV14,TRBJ1-1,NA,CASSQDQGMNTEAFF,TGTGCCAGCAGCCAAGATCAGGGTATGAACACTGAAGCTTTCTTT
NA,TRBV29-1,TRBJ2-7,few,CSVVGHIEYEQYF,TGCAGCGTTGTAGGGCACATCGAGTACGAGCAGTACTTC
TRBD1,TRBV6-2/TRBV6-3,TRBJ1-1,few,CASKPGQGQGGYAEAFF,TGTGCCAGCAAACCTGGACAGGGACAAGGAGGATACGCTGAAGCTTTCTTT
TRBD1,TRBV7-2,TRBJ1-2,NA,CASSLTRTGYSRDYGYTF,TGTGCCAGCAGCTTAACCCGGACAGGGTATAGTCGGGACTATGGCTACACCTTC
NA,TRBV29-1,TRBJ1-1,few,CSASWTEAFF,TGCAGCGCAAGTTGGACTGAAGCTTTCTTT
TRBD1,TRBV7-2,TRBJ2-1,NA,CASSFRDRVDNEQFF,TGTGCCAGCAGCTTCCGGGACAGGGTGGACAATGAGCAGTTCTTC
NA,TRBV5-6,TRBJ2-7,NA,CASGLVYSSYEQYF,TGTGCCAGCGGCTTGGTGTATTCCTCCTACGAGCAGTACTTC
NA,TRBV10-3,TRBJ2-7,NA,CAISDPRFSYEQYF,TGTGCCATCAGTGATCCCAGGTTCTCCTACGAGCAGTACTTC
TRBD2,TRBV7-8,TRBJ2-5,NA,CASREGEGHMETQYF,TGTGCCAGCAGGGAAGGGGAGGGTCATATGGAGACCCAGTACTTC
TRBD1,TRBV7-8,TRBJ1-2,NA,CASSLGRTGSFNYGHTF,TGTGCCAGCAGCTTAGGCCGGACAGGCTCGTTCAACTATGGCCACACCTTC
TRBD2,TRBV7-2,TRBJ2-7,NA,CASSLTTGTSILSYEQYF,TGTGCCAGCAGCTTAACCACCGGGACTAGCATCTTATCCTACGAGCAGTACTTC